These 11 T cell receptor beta chains were sequenced from one sample in a study of lymphopenia after photon versus proton radiotherapy. Some clones are missing from TCRdb's copy, which holds only in-frame ones; the method was immunoSEQ multiplex PCR. The repertoire includes nearly 7,500 clones, just under 95% of them detected once, and under 2% sits in the top ten. This specimen was peripheral blood, taken from a patient treated with photon-based radiotherapy. Receptors originate from a woman between 50 and 59 years old with cholangiocarcinoma.

The J gene is TRBJ1-2, the V gene TRBV10-3; D may be TRBD1 (5 bases). Germline CDR1 and CDR2: ENHRY and SYGVKD. With 6 bases removed from V and 3 bases from J, the gap between germline ends came to 14 bases. The CDR3 has 14 residues. The CDR3 reads CAIRPGLIDYGYTF. CDR3 nucleotides: TGTGCCATCAGACCGGGACTGATCGACTATGGCTACACCTTC.

V gene TRBV4-3 combines with J gene TRBJ2-7, with D perhaps matching TRBD1 or TRBD2 (5 bases each). Germline CDR1 LGHNA, CDR2 YSLEER. This CDR3 has 15 residues. Trimming pared 4 bases from V and 2 bases from J, leaving 15 bases between. The CDR3 sequence: CASSRKRDPPYEQYF. In nucleotides, the CDR3 is TGCGCCAGCAGCCGAAAACGGGACCCCCCCTACGAGCAGTACTTC.

The chain combines TRBV7-9 with TRBJ2-1, with a possible D match to TRBD1 (6 bases). This CDR3 spans 16 amino acids. V was cut by 0 bases and J by 6 bases, with 15 bases left in between. Germline lookup yields CDR1 SEHNR and CDR2 FQNEAQ (reference sequence). CDR3 sequence: CASSLARGGRRNEQFF. The DNA of the CDR3 is TGTGCCAGCAGCTTAGCGCGTGGGGGCAGGCGCAATGAGCAGTTCTTC.

The chain is built from TRBV7-8 and TRBJ1-2; 7 bases are shared with TRBD1. The CDR3 extends over 15 amino acids. Germline CDR1 is SGHVS and CDR2 is FQNEAQ. J was trimmed by 0 bases and V by 5 bases; bases with no gene match: 6. This chain's CDR3 is CASSPRTGANYGYTF. The CDR3 coding sequence is TGTGCCAGCAGCCCGCGGACAGGAGCTAACTATGGCTACACCTTC.

The chain joins TRBV7-9 to TRBJ1-6; no firm D call. With 5 bases removed from V and 1 base from J, the gap between germline ends came to 12 bases. The CDR3 covers 16 residues. Germline loops: CDR1 SEHNR, CDR2 FQNEAQ (reference sequence). The CDR3 DNA sequence: TGTGCCAGCAGCAACCACCCGGAGTCCTATAATTCACCCCTCCACTTT. Translation gives CASSNHPESYNSPLHF. The full variable domain, in which reference TRBV7-9 and TRBJ1-6 provide the parts outside the CDR3, is DTGVSQNPRHKITKRGQNVTFRCDPISEHNRLYWYRQTLGQGPEFLTYFQNEAQLEKSRLLSDRFSAERPKGSFSTLEIQRTEQGDSAMYLCASSNHPESYNSPLHFGNGTRLTVT.

The J gene is TRBJ2-5, the V gene TRBV14, with a weak D call TRBD2 (5 bases). Deletions cut 4 bases from V and 3 bases from J, with 18 bases between. CDR1 is SGHDN, CDR2 FVKESK, per germline. The CDR3 totals 16 residues. The CDR3 bases are TGTGCCAGCAGCCCCCTTCCGGGGATGGGAGAAGAGACCCAGTACTTC. This sequence encodes CASSPLPGMGEETQYF.

This clone occurred once. The CDR3 spells CATSRDDGNRGLAGQETQYF. The CDR3 region has the DNA TGTGCCACCAGCAGAGACGATGGGAATAGGGGACTAGCGGGACAAGAGACCCAGTACTTC. The gene calls are TRBV15 and TRBJ2-5, with 13 bases identical to TRBD2. From germline, CDR1 is LNHNV and CDR2 YYDKDF (reference sequence). The CDR3 is 20 residues long. V shed 0 bases and J 2 bases; nucleotides not matched to a gene: 12.

This clone was seen once. The chain has TRBV11-3 and TRBJ2-2; D is perhaps TRBD2 (5 bases). Trimming shortened V by 5 bases and J by 4 bases, and 14 bases separated the two germline ends. The CDR3 consists of 15 residues. CDR1 is SGHNT and CDR2 is YENEEA in the germline V gene. The CDR3, as DNA: TGTGCCAGCAGCCGAGACGGGGAGTTCACCGGGGAGCTGTTTTTT. This gives the protein CASSRDGEFTGELFF.

V and J are TRBV19 and TRBJ2-7, with D maybe TRBD2 (7 bases). This CDR3 region has 15 residues. Germline CDR1 reads LNHDA; CDR2 reads SQIVND (reference sequence). V was shortened by 1 base and J by 2 bases, with 12 bases between the two germline ends. The CDR3 DNA sequence: TGTGCCAGTAGTATAGCGGGGGGCTCCACCTACGAGCAGTACTTC. Its protein is CASSIAGGSTYEQYF.

The chain employs TRBV4-1 and TRBJ2-1; 12 nucleotides line up with TRBD2. Per germline, CDR1 MGHRA and CDR2 YSYEKL. The CDR3 is 20 residues long. J gave up 0 bases and V 2 bases, and 11 bases lay outside the gene matches. The CDR3 is CASSQQALAGGSSSYNEQFF. For the CDR3, the DNA is TGCGCCAGCAGCCAACAGGCCCTAGCGGGGGGGTCCAGCTCCTACAATGAGCAGTTCTTC.

The rearrangement links TRBV11-3 to TRBJ2-7; D is perhaps TRBD2 (5 bases). The V gene's germline CDR1 is SGHNT and CDR2 YENEEA. CDR3 length equals 13 residues. V gave up 0 bases and J gave up 4 bases, with 7 bases separating them. The CDR3 bases are TGTGCCAGCAGCTTAGATGGAGGATACGAGCAGTACTTC. Protein sequence: CASSLDGGYEQYF.